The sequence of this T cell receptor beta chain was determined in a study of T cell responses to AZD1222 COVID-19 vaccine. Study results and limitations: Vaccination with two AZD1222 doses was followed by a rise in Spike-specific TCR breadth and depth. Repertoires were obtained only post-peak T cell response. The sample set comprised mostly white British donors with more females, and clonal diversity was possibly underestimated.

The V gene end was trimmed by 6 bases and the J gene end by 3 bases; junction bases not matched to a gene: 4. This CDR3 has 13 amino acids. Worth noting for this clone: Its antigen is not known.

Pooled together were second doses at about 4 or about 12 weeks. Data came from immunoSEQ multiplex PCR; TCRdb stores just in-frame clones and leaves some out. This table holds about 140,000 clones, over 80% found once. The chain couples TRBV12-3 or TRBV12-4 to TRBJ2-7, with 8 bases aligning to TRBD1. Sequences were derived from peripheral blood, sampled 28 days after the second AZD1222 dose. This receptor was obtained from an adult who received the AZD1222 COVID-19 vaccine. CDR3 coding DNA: TGTGCCAGCAGGCAGGGGGCACGCTACGAGCAGTACTTC. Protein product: CASRQGARYEQYF.